This T cell receptor beta chain was documented in a study of OX40 agonist ivuxolimab in advanced cancers. At the level of the whole study: Ivuxolimab was a fully human IgG2 agonistic monoclonal antibody targeting the costimulatory receptor OX40 (CD134). The paper reports the monotherapy dose-escalation portion (N of about 50 patients) of the phase I ivuxolimab trial. Patients were allowed to have had prior anti-PD-1, anti-PD-L1 or anti-CTLA-4 therapy, and around 40% of the dose-escalation patients had previously received checkpoint inhibitors. Three dose-escalation patients achieved partial responses, one with hepatocellular carcinoma and two with cutaneous melanoma. Intravenous ivuxolimab was administered to patients every 2 weeks at six dose levels: 0.01, 0.1, 0.3, 1.5, 3 and 10 mg/kg. The purpose of peripheral TCRbeta sequencing was to test whether ivuxolimab changed TCR sequence diversity and led to clonal T-cell expansion. A male proportion of around 80% and a mean age of 60 years, ranging from about 23 to 90, were recorded for the dose-escalation cohort. Of the approximately 50 dose-escalation patients, hepatocellular carcinoma was present in around 19, melanoma in some 15, renal cell carcinoma in 9 and head and neck cancer in 9.

What the research found in general, with its limitations: Low levels of normalized T-cell clonal expansion were also shown by some nonresponding patients. In partial responders in the 0.1-3.0 mg/kg groups, normalized peripheral clonal expansion was found to be among the lowest, especially among CD8+ T cells. After ivuxolimab, expanded clones were on average more numerous among CD8+ T cells than among CD4+ T cells. Which antigens the clonally expanded peripheral T cells were specific for was not determined. At doses of 0.1 to 3.0 mg/kg, clonal expansion of both CD4+ and CD8+ blood T cells was observed from baseline to week 6.

Patients with a history of autoimmune disease or receiving systemic immunosuppression were excluded from the trial. Peripheral blood for TCR sequencing was collected from all dose cohorts at baseline, on cycle 4 day 1, and on cycle 7 day 1. The samples were drawn from a first-in-human, open-label, multicenter phase I dose-escalation trial of ivuxolimab. The trial enrolled adults with locally advanced or metastatic head and neck squamous cell, hepatocellular, melanoma or renal cell carcinoma. CD4+ and CD8+ T cells were sorted separately from peripheral blood before TCR sequencing. Comments on this clone: Its binding antigen is unknown. No base quality values were provided; no much bigger clone lies one nucleotide off.

Genomic DNA was extracted from sorted cells for sequencing of the TCRbeta CDR3 region. The immunoSEQ Assay was used for sequencing of TCRbeta CDR3 regions. In its TCRdb copy, this immuneACCESS table keeps in-frame sequences only and misses some clones. Where compared with another copy, unresolved V genes explain less than half of these, and the others have no known cause. Present in this sample are approximately 45,000 clones, 80% of which were seen just once. Over 3.5% of the sample is taken by the ten largest. The source material was CD4+ or CD8+ T cells sorted from blood, sampled in a trial of the OX40 agonist ivuxolimab. The sequence derives from an adult with an advanced solid tumor such as melanoma, head and neck, liver or kidney cancer.

The nucleotide sequence is given as TGTGCCAGTAGTATAGGTCTCTTTAGCAATCAGCCCCAGCATTTT. This gives the protein CASSIGLFSNQPQHF. Here the chain combines TRBV19 and TRBJ1-5, with the D gene too uncertain to name. The CDR3 covers 15 residues, taking in both the cysteine and the phenylalanine. The sequence is cut down to CDR3 DNA, 45 bases in frame from base 1. The CDR1 and CDR2 encoded by the germline V gene (reference sequence) are LNHDA and SQIVND. Deletion took 1 base off V and 0 bases off J, with a span of 7 bases between the germline ends.